This TCR beta chain was identified during a study of STAT3 mutations in large granular lymphocyte leukemia. The study's findings and limits: Every T-cell large granular lymphocyte leukemia patient had at least one immunodominant TCR beta clonotype.

CDR1 is LNHNV and CDR2 is YYDKDF in the germline V gene (reference sequence). The CDR3 contains 14 residues. The V gene lost 0 bases and the J gene lost 2 bases, with 8 bases spanning the gap. In regard to this clone: Its antigen remains unidentified.

Using immunoSEQ multiplex PCR, the repertoire was profiled, and TCRdb retains in-frame clones only, with some absent. The sample holds 8,500 to 11,000 clones, 70% to 90% seen once. The sequenced material came from peripheral blood mononuclear cells. This clonotype originated in a man aged 55-75 years with T-cell large granular lymphocyte leukemia. Some clones in this sample may be carry-over from other donors' samples. This chain connects TRBV15 to TRBJ2-7; D remains ambiguous. The chain's CDR3 is CATSRDGLPYEQYF. The CDR3, as DNA: TGTGCCACCAGCAGAGATGGATTACCCTACGAGCAGTACTTC.